The entry that follows covers one T cell receptor (beta chain) sequence. This clonotype was seen at least ten times. The antigen it recognizes is unknown. One base away there is no much larger clone; base qualities are not given. The data belong to a study of T-cell reconstitution after alpha-beta-depleted transplantation in children (TCRdb year 2016). About the study as a whole: Using TCR repertoire profiling, the study followed T-cell immune reconstitution in a quantitative way in children after TCRalphabeta/CD19-depleted allogeneic hematopoietic cell transplantation.

Library preparation used PCR. Data came from an Illumina HiSeq 2500. Molecular barcoding was employed in the preparation of TCR libraries, with unique molecular identifiers being used to normalize TCRbeta repertoire quantification. The public reads were run again by TCRdb, first through fastp at Q25 and then through MiXCR, and only productive beta chains were kept. Each record represents a unique CDR3 protein, reported with the most common genes and DNA among its rows. This sample holds 360,000 or so distinct CDR3 sequences; about a fifth were observed only once. The ten biggest clones cover approximately 3.8% of the sample. Via the germline V gene (reference sequence), CDR1 is DFQATT and CDR2 SNEGSKA. There are 16 amino acids in the CDR3, from cysteine to phenylalanine inclusive. Only CDR3 DNA remains: 48 bases, in frame from the first base. V ends up 6 bases short and J 3 bases short, with an unmatched junction base count of 8.

This TCR was sampled from a human donor who donated a stem cell graft to a child with acute myeloid leukemia. The sequences come from PBMCs from the stem cell graft donor, collected from the stem cell graft. The chain joins TRBV20-1 to TRBJ2-1; TRBD2 fits 13 bases in the junction. The DNA sequence follows: TGCAGTGCCCTCGGACTAGCGGGAGTAAACTACAATGAGCAGTTCTTC. It translates to CSALGLAGVNYNEQFF.